The T cell receptor (beta chain) described here comes from a study of blood T cell repertoires in COVID-19. The wider study: Samples taken during acute and convalescent COVID-19 were collected in the United States, Italy and Spain.

Libraries were prepared by immunoSEQ multiplex PCR; TCRdb keeps only in-frame clonotypes and omits some of them. Here the sample spans 110,000 to 150,000 clones, nearly 90% being singletons. Remarks on this clone: The same CDR3 arises from other DNA sequences in this sample as well.

The germline V and J ends were trimmed by 0 bases and 2 bases, with 8 bases remaining between them. This CDR3 is built from 14 residues. Germline V gene lookup returns CDR1 SGHRS and CDR2 YFSETQ. This clonotype originated in a man between 65 and 80 years old with acute or convalescent COVID-19. This chain links TRBV5-1 with TRBJ2-5, with D possibly being TRBD1 (6 bases). The specimen was peripheral blood. In DNA form, the CDR3 reads TGCGCCAGCAGCTTGGGTACAGGGCAAGAGACCCAGTACTTC. This encodes CASSLGTGQETQYF.